The next 2 T cell receptor beta chains were all read from a single sample in a study of blood T cell repertoires in COVID-19. TCRdb's copy holds only in-frame clones and misses some; the assay was immunoSEQ multiplex PCR. Of about 440,000 clones in the sample, roughly 88% were seen once. The sample taken for sequencing was peripheral blood. The receptors were gathered from a woman aged 45-65 years with COVID-19, enrolled during active disease.

This clone was seen once. The rearrangement joins TRBV5-1 to TRBJ2-7; possible D gene TRBD2, 6 bases. V lost 0 bases to trimming and J lost 4 bases, with 17 bases between them. Germline loops: CDR1 SGHRS, CDR2 YFSETQ. The CDR3 has 16 residues. This CDR3 reads CASSLGEWEDGYEQYF. CDR3 coding DNA: TGCGCCAGCAGCTTGGGGGAGTGGGAGGATGGGTACGAGCAGTACTTC.

The chain recombines TRBV11-2 with TRBJ2-7, with a possible D match to TRBD1 (6 bases). Per the germline V gene, CDR1 is SGHAT and CDR2 is FQNNGV. V was clipped by 2 bases and J by 5 bases, with 7 bases between them. This CDR3 is 12 amino acids long. This CDR3 is CASSLYRDEQYF. The CDR3 bases are TGTGCCAGCAGCTTATACAGGGACGAGCAGTACTTC.